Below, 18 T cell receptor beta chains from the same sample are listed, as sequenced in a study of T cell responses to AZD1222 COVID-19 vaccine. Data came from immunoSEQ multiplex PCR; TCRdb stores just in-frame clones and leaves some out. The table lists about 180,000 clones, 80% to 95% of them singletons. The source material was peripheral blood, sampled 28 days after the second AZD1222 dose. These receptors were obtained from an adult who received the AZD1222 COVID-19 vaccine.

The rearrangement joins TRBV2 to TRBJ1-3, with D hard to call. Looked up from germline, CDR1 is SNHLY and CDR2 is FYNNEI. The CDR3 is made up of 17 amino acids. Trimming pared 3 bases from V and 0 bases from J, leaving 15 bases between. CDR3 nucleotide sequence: TGTGCCAGCAGTGAGGCCCTACAGCTGACCTCTGGAAACACCATATATTTT. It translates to CASSEALQLTSGNTIYF.

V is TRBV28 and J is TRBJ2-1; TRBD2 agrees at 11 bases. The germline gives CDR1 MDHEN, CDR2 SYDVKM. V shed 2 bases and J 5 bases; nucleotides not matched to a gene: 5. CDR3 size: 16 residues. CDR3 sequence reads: CASSLPGLAGHNEQFF. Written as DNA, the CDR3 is TGTGCCAGCAGTTTACCCGGACTAGCGGGCCACAATGAGCAGTTCTTC.

The CDR3 here is CASSPSQGVGQPQHF. The CDR3 nucleotides are TGTGCCAGCAGCCCGAGTCAGGGGGTGGGCCAGCCCCAGCATTTT. The genes are TRBV6-6 and TRBJ1-5; 7 nucleotides agree with TRBD1. The germline V gene encodes CDR1 MNHNY and CDR2 SVGAGI (reference sequence). Trimming removed 6 bases from V and 7 bases from J; junction bases left unmatched: 12. The CDR3 sequence is 15 residues long.

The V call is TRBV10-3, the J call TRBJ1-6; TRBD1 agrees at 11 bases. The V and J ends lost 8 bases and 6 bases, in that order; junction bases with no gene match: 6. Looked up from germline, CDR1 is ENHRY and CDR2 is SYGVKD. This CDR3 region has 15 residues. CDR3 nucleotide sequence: TGTGCCATCTCAGGACAGGGGGCGTTTAATTCACCCCTCCACTTT. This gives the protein CAISGQGAFNSPLHF.

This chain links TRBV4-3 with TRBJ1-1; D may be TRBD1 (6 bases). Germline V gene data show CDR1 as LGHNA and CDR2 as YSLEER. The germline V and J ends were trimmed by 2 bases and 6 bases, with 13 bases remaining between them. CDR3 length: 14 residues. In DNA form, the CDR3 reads TGCGCCAGCAGCCAACCCTCGGACAGCTCTGAAGCTTTCTTT. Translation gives CASSQPSDSSEAFF.

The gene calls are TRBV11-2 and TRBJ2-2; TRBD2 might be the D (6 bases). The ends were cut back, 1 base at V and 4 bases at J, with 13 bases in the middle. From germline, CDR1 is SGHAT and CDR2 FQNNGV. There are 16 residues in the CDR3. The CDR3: CASSLVRRGPTGELFF. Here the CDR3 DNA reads TGTGCCAGCAGCTTAGTTCGGAGGGGACCCACCGGGGAGCTGTTTTTT. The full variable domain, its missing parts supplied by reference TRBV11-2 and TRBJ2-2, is EAGVAQSPRYKIIEKRQSVAFWCNPISGHATLYWYQQILGQGPKLLIQFQNNGVVDDSQLPKDRFSAERLKGVDSTLKIQPAKLEDSAVYLCASSLVRRGPTGELFFGEGSRLTVL.

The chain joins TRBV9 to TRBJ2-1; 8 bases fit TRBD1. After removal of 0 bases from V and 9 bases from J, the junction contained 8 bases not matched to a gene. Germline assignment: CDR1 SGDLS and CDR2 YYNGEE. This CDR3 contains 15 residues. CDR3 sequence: CASSVAPAGGVEQFF. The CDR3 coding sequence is TGTGCCAGCAGCGTAGCTCCGGCAGGGGGCGTTGAGCAGTTCTTC.

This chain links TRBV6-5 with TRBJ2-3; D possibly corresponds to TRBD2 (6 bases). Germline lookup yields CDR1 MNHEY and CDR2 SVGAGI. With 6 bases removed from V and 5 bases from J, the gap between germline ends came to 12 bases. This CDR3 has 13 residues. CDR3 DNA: TGTGCCAGCAGATCTGGGGGGTTAGATACGCAGTATTTT. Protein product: CASRSGGLDTQYF.

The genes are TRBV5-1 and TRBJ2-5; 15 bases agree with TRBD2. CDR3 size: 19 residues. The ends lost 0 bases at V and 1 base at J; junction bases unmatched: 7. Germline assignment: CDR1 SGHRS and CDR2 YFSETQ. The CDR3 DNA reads TGCGCCAGCAGCTTGGGGACTAGCGGGAGGGGAGTGTCCCAAGAGACCCAGTACTTC. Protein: CASSLGTSGRGVSQETQYF.

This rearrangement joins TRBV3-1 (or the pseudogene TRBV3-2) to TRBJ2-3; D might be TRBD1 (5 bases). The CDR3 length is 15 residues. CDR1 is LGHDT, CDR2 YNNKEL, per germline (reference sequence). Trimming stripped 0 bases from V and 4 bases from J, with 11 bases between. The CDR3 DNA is TGTGCCAGCAGCCAAGATGGGGCGGTCGCAGATACGCAGTATTTT. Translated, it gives CASSQDGAVADTQYF.

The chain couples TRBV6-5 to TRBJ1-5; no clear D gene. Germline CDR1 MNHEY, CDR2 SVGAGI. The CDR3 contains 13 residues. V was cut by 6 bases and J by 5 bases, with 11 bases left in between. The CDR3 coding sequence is TGTGCCAGCAGGGACCTTTCTTATCAGCCCCAGCATTTT. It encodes CASRDLSYQPQHF.

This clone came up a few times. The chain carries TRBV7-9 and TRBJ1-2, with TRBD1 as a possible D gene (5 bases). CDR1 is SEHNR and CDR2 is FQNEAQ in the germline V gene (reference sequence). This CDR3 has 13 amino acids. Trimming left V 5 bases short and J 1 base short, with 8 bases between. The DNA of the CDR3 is TGTGCCAGCAGCCCCGACAGTAACTATGGCTACACCTTC. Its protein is CASSPDSNYGYTF.

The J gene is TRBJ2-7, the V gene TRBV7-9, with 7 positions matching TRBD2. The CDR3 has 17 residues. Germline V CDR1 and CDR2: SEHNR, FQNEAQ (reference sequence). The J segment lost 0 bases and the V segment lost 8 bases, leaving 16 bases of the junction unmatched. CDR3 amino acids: CASDSRFQGGYSYEQYF. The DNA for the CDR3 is TGTGCCAGCGACTCCCGATTTCAGGGAGGGTACTCCTACGAGCAGTACTTC.

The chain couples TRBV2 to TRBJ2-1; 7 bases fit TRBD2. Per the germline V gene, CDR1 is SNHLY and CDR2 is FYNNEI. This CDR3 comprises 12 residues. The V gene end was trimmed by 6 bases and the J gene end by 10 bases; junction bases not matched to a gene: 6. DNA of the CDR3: TGTGCCAGCAGCGGGGGAGGGGCAGAGCAGTTCTTC. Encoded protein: CASSGGGAEQFF.

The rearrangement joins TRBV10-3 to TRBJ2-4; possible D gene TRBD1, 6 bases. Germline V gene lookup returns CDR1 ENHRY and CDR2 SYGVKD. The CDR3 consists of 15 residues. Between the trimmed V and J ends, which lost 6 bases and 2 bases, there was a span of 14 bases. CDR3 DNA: TGTGCCATCAGCGCCATTACAGGGTCCAAAAACATTCAGTACTTC. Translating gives CAISAITGSKNIQYF.

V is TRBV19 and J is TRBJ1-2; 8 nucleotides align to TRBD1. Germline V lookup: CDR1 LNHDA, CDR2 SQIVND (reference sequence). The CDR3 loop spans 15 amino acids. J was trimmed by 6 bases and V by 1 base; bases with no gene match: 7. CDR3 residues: CASSIALQGADGYTF. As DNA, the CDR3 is TGTGCCAGTAGTATAGCCCTTCAGGGGGCGGATGGCTACACCTTC. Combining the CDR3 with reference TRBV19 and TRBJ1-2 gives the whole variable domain DGGITQSPKYLFRKEGQNVTLSCEQNLNHDAMYWYRQDPGQGLRLIYYSQIVNDFQKGDIAEGYSVSREKKESFPLTVTSAQKNPTAFYLCASSIALQGADGYTFGSGTRLTVV.

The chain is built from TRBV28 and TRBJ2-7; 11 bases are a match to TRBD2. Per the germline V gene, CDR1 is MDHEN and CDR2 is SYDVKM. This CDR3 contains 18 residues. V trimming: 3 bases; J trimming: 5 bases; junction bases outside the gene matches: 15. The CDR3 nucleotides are TGTGCCAGCAGTTTGGTCAGGGGGCGGCTAGCGGGAGGAGACGAGCAGTACTTC. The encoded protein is CASSLVRGRLAGGDEQYF.

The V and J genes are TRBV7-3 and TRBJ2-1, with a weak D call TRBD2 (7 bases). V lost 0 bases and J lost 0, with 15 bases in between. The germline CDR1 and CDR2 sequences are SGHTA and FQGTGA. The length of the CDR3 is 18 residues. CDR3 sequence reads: CASSLTLGGPSSYNEQFF. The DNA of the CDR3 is TGTGCCAGCAGCTTAACGCTGGGGGGGCCGAGCTCCTACAATGAGCAGTTCTTC.